This T cell receptor beta chain was profiled in a study of shared clonotypes between healthy human individuals. As for the study in general: The people who gave samples were a couple of women and a few men aged 18 to 49.

Per sorted-subset replicate PCR, input was approximately 210 ng DNA, representing roughly 30,000 T cell genomes. Original processing notes: Filtering was not the same, since immunoSEQ gave junction-only sequences without quality scores. Sequencing used immunoSEQ multiplex PCR; TCRdb keeps in-frame clones, though not all of them. That table supplies the V and J calls and clone size; D and trimming were determined from the DNA. The data hold about 550,000 clones, with about 95% observed a single time. V gave up 2 bases and J gave up 6 bases, with 14 bases separating them. Germline CDR1 SGHAT, CDR2 FQNNGV. This CDR3 has 14 residues. Naive CD8 cells lacked CD45RO and underwent positive selection for CCR7, leaving out terminally differentiated effector memory CD45RA+ cells. Every donor was a Caucasian adult from Nashville, Tennessee.

The receptor's source is a woman aged 25-40 years in good health. The chain has TRBV11-2 and TRBJ2-7; D uncertain. The source material was naive CD8+ T cells sorted from blood. CDR3 nucleotide sequence: TGTGCCAGCAGCTTACCACGGACCGTCCGCGAGCAGTACTTC. Translation: CASSLPRTVREQYF. The full variable domain, in which reference TRBV11-2 and TRBJ2-7 provide the parts outside the CDR3, is EAGVAQSPRYKIIEKRQSVAFWCNPISGHATLYWYQQILGQGPKLLIQFQNNGVVDDSQLPKDRFSAERLKGVDSTLKIQPAKLEDSAVYLCASSLPRTVREQYFGPGTRLTVT.